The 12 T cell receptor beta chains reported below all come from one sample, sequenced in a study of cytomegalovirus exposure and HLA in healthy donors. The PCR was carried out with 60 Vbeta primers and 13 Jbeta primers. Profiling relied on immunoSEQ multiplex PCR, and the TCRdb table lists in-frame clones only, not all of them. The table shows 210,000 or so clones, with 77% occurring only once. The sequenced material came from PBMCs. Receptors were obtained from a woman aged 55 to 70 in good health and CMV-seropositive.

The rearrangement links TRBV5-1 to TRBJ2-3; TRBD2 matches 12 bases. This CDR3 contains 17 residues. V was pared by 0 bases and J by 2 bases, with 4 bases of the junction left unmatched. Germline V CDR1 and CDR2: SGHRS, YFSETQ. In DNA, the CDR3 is TGCGCCAGCAGCTTGGCACTAGCGGGGGGTGTCACAGATACGCAGTATTTT. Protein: CASSLALAGGVTDTQYF.

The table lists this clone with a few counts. The CDR3, as DNA: TGTGCCAGCTCACGACGGACTGAGAACACTGAAGCTTTCTTT. Protein sequence: CASSRRTENTEAFF. The V call is TRBV18, the J call TRBJ1-1; D is unresolved. Between the trimmed V and J ends, which lost 4 bases and 1 base, there was a span of 10 bases. The CDR3 runs to 14 residues. The germline V gene has CDR1 KGHSH and CDR2 LQKENI.

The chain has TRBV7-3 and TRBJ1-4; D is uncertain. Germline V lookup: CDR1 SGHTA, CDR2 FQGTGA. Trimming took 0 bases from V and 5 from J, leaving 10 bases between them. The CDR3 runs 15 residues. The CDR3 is CASSLTSSLNEKLFF. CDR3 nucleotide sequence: TGTGCCAGCAGCTTAACTTCTAGCCTGAATGAAAAACTGTTTTTT.

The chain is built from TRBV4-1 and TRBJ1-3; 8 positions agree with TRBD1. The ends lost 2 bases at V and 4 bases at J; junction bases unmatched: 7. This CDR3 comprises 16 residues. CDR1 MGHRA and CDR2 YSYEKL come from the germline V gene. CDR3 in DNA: TGCGCCAGCAGCCAACCACGACAGGGGAAAGGAAACACCATATATTTT. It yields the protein CASSQPRQGKGNTIYF.

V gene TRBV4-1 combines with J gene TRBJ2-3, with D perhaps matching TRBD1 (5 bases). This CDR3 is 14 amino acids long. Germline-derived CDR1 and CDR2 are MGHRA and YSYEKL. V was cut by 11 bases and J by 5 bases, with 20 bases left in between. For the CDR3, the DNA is TGCGCCTCTAAGAGGCAGGGTCGTGAAGATACGCAGTATTTT. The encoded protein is CASKRQGREDTQYF.

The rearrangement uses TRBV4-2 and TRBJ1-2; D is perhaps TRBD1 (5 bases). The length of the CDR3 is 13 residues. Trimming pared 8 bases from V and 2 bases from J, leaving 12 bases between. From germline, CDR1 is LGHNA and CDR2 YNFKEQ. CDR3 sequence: CASQGQGNYGYTF. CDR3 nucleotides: TGTGCCAGCCAAGGGCAGGGCAACTATGGCTACACCTTC.

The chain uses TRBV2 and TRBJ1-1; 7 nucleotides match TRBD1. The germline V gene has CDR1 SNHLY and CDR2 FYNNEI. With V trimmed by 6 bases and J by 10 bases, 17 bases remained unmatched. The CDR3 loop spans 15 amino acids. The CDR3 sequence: CASSPQGPRGEGAFF. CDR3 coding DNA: TGTGCCAGCAGCCCACAGGGGCCCCGAGGCGAGGGAGCTTTCTTT.

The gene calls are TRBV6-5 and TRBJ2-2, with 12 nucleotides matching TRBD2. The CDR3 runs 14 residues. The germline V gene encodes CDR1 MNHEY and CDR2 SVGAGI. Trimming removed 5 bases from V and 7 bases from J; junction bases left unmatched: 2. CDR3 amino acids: CASSRLAGDGELFF. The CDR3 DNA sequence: TGTGCCAGCAGTAGACTAGCGGGGGACGGGGAGCTGTTTTTT.

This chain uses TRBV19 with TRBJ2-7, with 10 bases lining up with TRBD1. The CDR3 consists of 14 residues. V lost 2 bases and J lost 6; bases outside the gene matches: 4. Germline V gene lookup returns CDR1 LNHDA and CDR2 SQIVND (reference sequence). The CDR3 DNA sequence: TGTGCCAGTAGTATACCGGGACAGGGGTCCGAGCAGTACTTC. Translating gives CASSIPGQGSEQYF.

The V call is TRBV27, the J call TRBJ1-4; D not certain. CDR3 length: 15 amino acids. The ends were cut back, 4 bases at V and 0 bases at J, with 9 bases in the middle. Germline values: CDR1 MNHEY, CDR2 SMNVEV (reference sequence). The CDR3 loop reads CASSSYRATNEKLFF. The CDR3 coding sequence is TGTGCCAGCAGTTCTTACAGAGCAACTAATGAAAAACTGTTTTTT.

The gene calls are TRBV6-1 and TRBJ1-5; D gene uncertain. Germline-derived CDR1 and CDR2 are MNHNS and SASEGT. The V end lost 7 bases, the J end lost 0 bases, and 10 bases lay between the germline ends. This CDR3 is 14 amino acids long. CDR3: CASKEVASNQPQHF. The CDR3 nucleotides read TGTGCCAGCAAGGAGGTTGCTAGCAATCAGCCCCAGCATTTT.

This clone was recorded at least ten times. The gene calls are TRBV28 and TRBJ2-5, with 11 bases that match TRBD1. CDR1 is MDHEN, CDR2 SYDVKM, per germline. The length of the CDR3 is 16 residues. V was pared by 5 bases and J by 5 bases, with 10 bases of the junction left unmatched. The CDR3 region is CASSTKVGQGEETQYF. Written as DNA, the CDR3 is TGTGCCAGCAGTACCAAAGTGGGACAGGGGGAGGAGACCCAGTACTTC.